This is a list of T cell receptor beta chains from one sample in a study of Ad26.COV2.S vaccination and SARS-CoV-2 variants. The method was immunoSEQ multiplex PCR; TCRdb's version includes in-frame clones alone and lacks a portion of them. The sample holds about 180,000 clones, 70% to 90% seen once. Material: peripheral blood, obtained after recovery from COVID-19. Receptors originate from a human donor who had recovered from COVID-19. Each CDR3 is given without its conserved first and last residue.

j_call v_call cdr3_aa
TRBJ2-1 TRBV19 ASSVAMRTSNEQF
TRBJ2-4 TRBV30 AWSADRGNIQY
TRBJ1-1 TRBV2 ASSEEFRDTEAF
TRBJ2-7 TRBV12-3/TRBV12-4 ASSPSYEQY
TRBJ2-7 TRBV6-5 ASRTGTRPSEQY
TRBJ2-6 TRBV23-1 ASSQYRTGTFSGANVLT
TRBJ1-3 TRBV21-1 ASSRPFDGRGNTIY
TRBJ2-7 TRBV15 ATSRPDGTYEQY
TRBJ2-5 TRBV5-5 ASSLGTTRETQY
TRBJ2-1 TRBV7-2 ASSSIAGGYNEQF
TRBJ2-1 TRBV25-1 ASSVDPGDRGNEQF
TRBJ2-7 TRBV3-1/TRBV3-2 ASSQRQGTGEQY
TRBJ1-6 TRBV6-4 ASSDSESSPLH
TRBJ2-7 TRBV11-3 ASSSLDPQAYEQY
TRBJ2-1 TRBV2 ASSDLGVGDNEQF
TRBJ1-2 TRBV7-9 ASSLGTGASYGYT
TRBJ2-7 TRBV10-3 AISEILAGVKEQY
TRBJ1-1 TRBV7-9 ASSLDAGLRHLEAF
TRBJ1-1 TRBV6-5 ASSYGAGRGTTEAF
TRBJ1-1 TRBV7-9 ASSFTGTMNTEAF
TRBJ2-1 TRBV11-2 ASSLGLSFPYNEQF
TRBJ2-3 TRBV19 ASKDSPGIDTQY
TRBJ1-1 TRBV30 AWSVRTGGWGNTEAF
TRBJ1-2 TRBV28 ASSLGRGVYGYT
TRBJ2-7 TRBV11-2 ASSSPRDGPSYEQY